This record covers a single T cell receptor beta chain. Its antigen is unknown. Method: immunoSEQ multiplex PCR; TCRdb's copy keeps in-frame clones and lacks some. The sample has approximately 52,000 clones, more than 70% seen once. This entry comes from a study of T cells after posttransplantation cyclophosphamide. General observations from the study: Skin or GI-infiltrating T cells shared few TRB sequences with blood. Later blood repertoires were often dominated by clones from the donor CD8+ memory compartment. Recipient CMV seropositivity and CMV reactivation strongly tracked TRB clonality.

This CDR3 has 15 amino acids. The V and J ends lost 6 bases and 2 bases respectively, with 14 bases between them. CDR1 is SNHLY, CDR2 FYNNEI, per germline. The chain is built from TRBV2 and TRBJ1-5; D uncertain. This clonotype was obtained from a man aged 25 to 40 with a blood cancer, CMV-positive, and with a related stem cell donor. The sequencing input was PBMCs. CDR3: CASRVGSPGNQPQHF. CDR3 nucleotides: TGTGCCAGCAGGGTCGGGTCCCCGGGCAATCAGCCCCAGCATTTT.